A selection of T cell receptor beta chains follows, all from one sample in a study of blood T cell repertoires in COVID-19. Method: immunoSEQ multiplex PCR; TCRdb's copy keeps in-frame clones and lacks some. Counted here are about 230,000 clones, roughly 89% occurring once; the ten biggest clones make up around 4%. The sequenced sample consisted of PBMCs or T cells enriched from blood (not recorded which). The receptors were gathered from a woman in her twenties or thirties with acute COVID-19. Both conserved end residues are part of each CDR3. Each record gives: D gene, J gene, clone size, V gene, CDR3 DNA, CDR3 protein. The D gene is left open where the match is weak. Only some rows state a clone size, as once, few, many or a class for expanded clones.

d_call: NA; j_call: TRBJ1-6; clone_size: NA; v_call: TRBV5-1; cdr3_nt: TGCGCCAGCACCGAACGGGCCGGGAACCTGCCTTCACCCCTCCACTTT; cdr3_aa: CASTERAGNLPSPLHF
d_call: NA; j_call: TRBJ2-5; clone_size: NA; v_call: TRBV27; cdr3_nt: TGTGCCAGCACCACATCCCACCAAGAGACCCAGTACTTC; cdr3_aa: CASTTSHQETQYF
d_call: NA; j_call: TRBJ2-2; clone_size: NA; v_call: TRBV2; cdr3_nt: TGTGCCAGCAGCGCACAAGTAACGAACACCGGGGAGCTGTTTTTT; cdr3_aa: CASSAQVTNTGELFF
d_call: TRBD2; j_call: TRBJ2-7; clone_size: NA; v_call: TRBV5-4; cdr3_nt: TGTGCCAGCAGCGAAATGCGGACTAGCTACGAGCAGTACTTC; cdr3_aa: CASSEMRTSYEQYF
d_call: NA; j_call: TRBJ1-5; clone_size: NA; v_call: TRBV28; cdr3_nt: TGTGCCAGCAGTCCCCTAGGTCAGCCCCAGCATTTT; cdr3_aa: CASSPLGQPQHF
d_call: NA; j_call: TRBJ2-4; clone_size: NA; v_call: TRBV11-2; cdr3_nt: TGTGCCAGCAGCACCCTAGGGGACACCACACTTCAGTACTTC; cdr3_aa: CASSTLGDTTLQYF
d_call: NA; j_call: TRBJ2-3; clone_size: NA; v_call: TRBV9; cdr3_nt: TGTGCCAGCAGCGTAGGGGGAGGTTCGATGTCAGATACGCAGTATTTT; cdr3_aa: CASSVGGGSMSDTQYF
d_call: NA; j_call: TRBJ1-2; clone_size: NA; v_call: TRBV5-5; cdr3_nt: TGTGCCAGCAGTGGGGGCGGCTATGGCTACACCTTC; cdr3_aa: CASSGGGYGYTF
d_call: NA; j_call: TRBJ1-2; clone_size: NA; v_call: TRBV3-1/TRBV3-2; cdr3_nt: TGTGCCAGCAGCCAAGCCCGGGGGTCTGGCTACACCTTC; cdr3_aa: CASSQARGSGYTF
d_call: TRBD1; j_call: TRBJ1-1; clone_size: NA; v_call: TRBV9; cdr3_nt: TGTGCCAGCAGCGCTACAGGGGGCAACACTGAAGCTTTCTTT; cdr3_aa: CASSATGGNTEAFF
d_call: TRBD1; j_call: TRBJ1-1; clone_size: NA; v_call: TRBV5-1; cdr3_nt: TGCGCCAGCAGCTTGTTTCAGGGGGAGACTGAAGCTTTCTTT; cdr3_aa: CASSLFQGETEAFF
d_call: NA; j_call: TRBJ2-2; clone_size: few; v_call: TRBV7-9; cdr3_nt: TGTGCCAGCAGAACGGGGTTGAACACCGGGGAGCTGTTTTTT; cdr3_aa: CASRTGLNTGELFF
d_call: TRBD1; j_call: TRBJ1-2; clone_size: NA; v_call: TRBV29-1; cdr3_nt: TGCAGCGTTGCTTTAGGGGGCGATGGCTACACCTTC; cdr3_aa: CSVALGGDGYTF
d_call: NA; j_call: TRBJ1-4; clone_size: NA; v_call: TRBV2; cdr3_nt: TGTGCCAGCACGGGGGGGCGGGCTGAAAAACTGTTTTTT; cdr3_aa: CASTGGRAEKLFF
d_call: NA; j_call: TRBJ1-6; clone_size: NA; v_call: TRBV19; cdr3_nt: TGTGCCAGTGGTCGAGATTCACCCCTCCACTTT; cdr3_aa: CASGRDSPLHF
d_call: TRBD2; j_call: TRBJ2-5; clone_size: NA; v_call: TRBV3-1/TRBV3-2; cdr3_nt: TGTGCCAGCAGCCAAGGGTCCCTAGCGGGGTTAGAGACCCAGTACTTC; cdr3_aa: CASSQGSLAGLETQYF
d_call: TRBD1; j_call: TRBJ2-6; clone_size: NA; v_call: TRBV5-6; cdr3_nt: TGTGCCAGCAGCTTGAGGACAGGGCCTGGGGCCAACGTCCTGACTTTC; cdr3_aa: CASSLRTGPGANVLTF
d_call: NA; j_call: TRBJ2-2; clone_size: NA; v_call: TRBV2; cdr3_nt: TGTGCCAGCAGTATCAGGCACACCACCGGGGAGCTGTTTTTT; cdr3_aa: CASSIRHTTGELFF
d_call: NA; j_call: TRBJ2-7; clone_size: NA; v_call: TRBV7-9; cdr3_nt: TGTGCCAGCAGCCCCAACAGCCTCCACTCCTACGAGCAGTACTTC; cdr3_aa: CASSPNSLHSYEQYF
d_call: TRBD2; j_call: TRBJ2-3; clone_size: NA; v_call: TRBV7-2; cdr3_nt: TGTGCCAGCAGCCTTAGCGGGGGGTTCACAGATACGCAGTATTTT; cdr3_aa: CASSLSGGFTDTQYF
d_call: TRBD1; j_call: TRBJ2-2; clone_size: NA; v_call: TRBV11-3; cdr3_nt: TGTGCCAGCAGCTCCTACAGCGACAGGGGAACTGGCGGGGAGCTGTTTTTT; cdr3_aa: CASSSYSDRGTGGELFF
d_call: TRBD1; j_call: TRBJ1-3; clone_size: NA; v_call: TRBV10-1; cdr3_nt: TGCGCCAGCAGTATGTACAGGGGGACTGGAAACACCATATATTTT; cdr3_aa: CASSMYRGTGNTIYF
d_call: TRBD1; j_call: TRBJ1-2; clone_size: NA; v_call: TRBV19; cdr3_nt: TGTGCCAGTAGTACCCCGACAGGGGTGAGTGTTGATAACTATGGCTACACCTTC; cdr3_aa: CASSTPTGVSVDNYGYTF
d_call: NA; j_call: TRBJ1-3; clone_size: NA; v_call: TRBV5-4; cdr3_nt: TGTGCCGGGGCACAGGGATTTGGTTCTGGAAACACCATATATTTT; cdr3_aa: CAGAQGFGSGNTIYF
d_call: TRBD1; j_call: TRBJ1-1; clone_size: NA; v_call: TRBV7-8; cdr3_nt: TGTGCCAGCAGCTTAGAGGGACAGACGAACACTGAAGCTTTCTTT; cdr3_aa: CASSLEGQTNTEAFF
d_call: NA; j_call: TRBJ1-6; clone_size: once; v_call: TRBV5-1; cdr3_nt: TGCGCCAGCAGCCAGGATGGTTTTTCACCCCTCCACTTT; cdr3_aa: CASSQDGFSPLHF
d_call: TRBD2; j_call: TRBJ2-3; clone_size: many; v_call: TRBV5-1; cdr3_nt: TGCGCCAGCAGCTTGGCGGGGGGGCTGACAGATACGCAGTATTTT; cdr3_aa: CASSLAGGLTDTQYF
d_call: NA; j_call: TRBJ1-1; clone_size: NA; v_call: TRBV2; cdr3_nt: TGTGCCAGCAGGGGCAGGGCGGACACTGAAGCTTTCTTT; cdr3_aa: CASRGRADTEAFF
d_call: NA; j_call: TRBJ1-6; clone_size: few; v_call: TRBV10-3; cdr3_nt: NA; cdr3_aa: CAISPFGPGANSPLHF
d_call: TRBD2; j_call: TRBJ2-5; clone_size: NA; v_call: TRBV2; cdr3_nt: TGTGCCAGCAGTCGTAGCGGGGGTCTCGAAGAGACCCAGTACTTC; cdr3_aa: CASSRSGGLEETQYF
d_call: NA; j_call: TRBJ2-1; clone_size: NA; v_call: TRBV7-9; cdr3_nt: TGTGCCAGCAGCTCCGCCTACAATGAGCAGTTCTTC; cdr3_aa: CASSSAYNEQFF
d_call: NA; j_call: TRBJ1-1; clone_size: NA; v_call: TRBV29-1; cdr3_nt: TGCAGCGCCTTTGGGGGGGACACTGAAGCTTTCTTT; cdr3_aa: CSAFGGDTEAFF
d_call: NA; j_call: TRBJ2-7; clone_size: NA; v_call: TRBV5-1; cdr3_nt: TGCGCCAGCAGCTTGGAACCGAACGCGCACTACGAGCAGTACTTC; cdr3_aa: CASSLEPNAHYEQYF
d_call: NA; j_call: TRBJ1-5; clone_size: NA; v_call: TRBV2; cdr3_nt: TGTGCCAGCAGTGAGTGGGGGCTTGATCAGCCCCAGCATTTT; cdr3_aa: CASSEWGLDQPQHF
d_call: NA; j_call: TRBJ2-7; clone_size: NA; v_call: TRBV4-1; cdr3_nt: TGCGCCAGCAGCCAGCTCCCACAGGCTTACTCCTACGAGCAGTACTTC; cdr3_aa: CASSQLPQAYSYEQYF
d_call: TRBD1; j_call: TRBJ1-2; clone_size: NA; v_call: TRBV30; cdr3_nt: TGTGCCTGGAGTGCGGACAGGGGGGTCGGCTACACCTTC; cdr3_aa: CAWSADRGVGYTF
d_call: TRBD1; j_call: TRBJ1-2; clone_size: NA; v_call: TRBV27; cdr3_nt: TGTGCCAGCAGGTCGACAGGGGGGAATGGCTACACCTTC; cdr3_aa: CASRSTGGNGYTF
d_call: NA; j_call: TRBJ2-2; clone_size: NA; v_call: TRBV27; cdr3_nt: TGTGCCAGCGGCAACGGGGGGCGTTCGTCCGGGGAGCTGTTTTTT; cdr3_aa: CASGNGGRSSGELFF
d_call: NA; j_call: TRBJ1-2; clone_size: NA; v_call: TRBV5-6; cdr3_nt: TGTGCCAGCAGACGTGACAGTTATGGCTACACCTTC; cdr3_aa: CASRRDSYGYTF
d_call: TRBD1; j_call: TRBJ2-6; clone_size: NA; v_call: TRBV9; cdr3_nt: TGTGCCAGCAGCGCCCGGACAGGCCAAGACACCCTCTCTGGGGCCAACGTCCTGACTTTC; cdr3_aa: CASSARTGQDTLSGANVLTF
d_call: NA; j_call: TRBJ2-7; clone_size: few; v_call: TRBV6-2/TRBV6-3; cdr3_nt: TGTGCCAGCAGTTACCGCTCAGGGGTGGACGAGCAGTACTTC; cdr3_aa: CASSYRSGVDEQYF
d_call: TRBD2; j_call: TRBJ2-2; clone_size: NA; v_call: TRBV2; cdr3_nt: TGTGCCAGCAGTGAGGAGCGGGGGGACACCGGGGAGCTGTTTTTT; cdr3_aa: CASSEERGDTGELFF
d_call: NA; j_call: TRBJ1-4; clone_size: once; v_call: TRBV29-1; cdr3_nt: TGCAGCGCCTCATTTAGTGCTGAAAAACTGTTTTTT; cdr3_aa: CSASFSAEKLFF
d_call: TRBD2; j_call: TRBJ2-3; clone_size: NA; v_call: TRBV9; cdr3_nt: TGTGCCAGCAGCGTAGCCTCGACGGGACTAGTAGTAGCAGATACGCAGTATTTT; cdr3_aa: CASSVASTGLVVADTQYF
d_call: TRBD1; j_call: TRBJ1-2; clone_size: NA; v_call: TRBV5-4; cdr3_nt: TGTGCCAGCAGCGCGGGACAGGGATATGGCTACACCTTC; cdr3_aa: CASSAGQGYGYTF
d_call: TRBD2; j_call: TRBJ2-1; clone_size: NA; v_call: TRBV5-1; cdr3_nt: TGCGCCAGCAGCTTGAGCGGGGGGGCTTACAATGAGCAGTTCTTC; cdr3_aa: CASSLSGGAYNEQFF
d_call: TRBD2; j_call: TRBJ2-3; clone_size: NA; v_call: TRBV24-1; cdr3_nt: TGTGCCACCAGTGACCCGGGCCTAGCGGGGGGGACCACAGATACGCAGTATTTT; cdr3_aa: CATSDPGLAGGTTDTQYF
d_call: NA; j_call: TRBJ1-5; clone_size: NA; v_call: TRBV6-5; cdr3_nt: TGTGCCAGCAGTTACTCCCGACATCCTAGCGATCAGCCCCAGCATTTT; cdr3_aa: CASSYSRHPSDQPQHF
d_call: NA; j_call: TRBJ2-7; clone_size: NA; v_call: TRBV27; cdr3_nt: TGTGCCAGCAGTTTATACGGCCATCTAGTCTACGAGCAGTACTTC; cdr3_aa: CASSLYGHLVYEQYF
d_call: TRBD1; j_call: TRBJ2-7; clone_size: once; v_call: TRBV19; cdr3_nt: TGTGCAGCCTCGGACAGGGGGCAGGGAGAGCAGTACTTC; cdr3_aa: CAASDRGQGEQYF
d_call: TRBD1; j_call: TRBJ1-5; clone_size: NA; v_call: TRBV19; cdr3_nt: TGTGCCCGACAGGGAAATCAGCCCCAGCATTTT; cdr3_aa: CARQGNQPQHF
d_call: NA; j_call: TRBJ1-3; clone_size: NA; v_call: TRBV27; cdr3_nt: TGTGCCAGCAGGGCAGGGGTCCAATCTGGAAACACCATATATTTT; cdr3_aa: CASRAGVQSGNTIYF
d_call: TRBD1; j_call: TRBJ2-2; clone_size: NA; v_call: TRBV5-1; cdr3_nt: TGCGCCAGCGGGGGACAGGGGATCGGGGAGCTGTTTTTT; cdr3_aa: CASGGQGIGELFF
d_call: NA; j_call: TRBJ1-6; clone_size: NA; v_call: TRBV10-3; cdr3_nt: TGTGCCATCAGTGAGTCGAGGACAGATAATTCACCCCTCCACTTT; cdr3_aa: CAISESRTDNSPLHF
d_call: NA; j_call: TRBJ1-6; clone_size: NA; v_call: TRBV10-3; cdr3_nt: TGTGCCATCGGGGTTAGGGACATTGGTTCACCCCTCCACTTT; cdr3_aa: CAIGVRDIGSPLHF
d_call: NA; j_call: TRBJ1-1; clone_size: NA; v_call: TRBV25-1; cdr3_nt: TGTGCCAGCAGTGAATATGAGAAAAAGCCAGCTTTCTTT; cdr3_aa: CASSEYEKKPAFF
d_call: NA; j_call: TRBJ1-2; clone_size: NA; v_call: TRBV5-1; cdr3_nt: TGCGCCAGCACCCCGAGGTCAGAGAAAACCCTTTATGGCTACACCTTC; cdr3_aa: CASTPRSEKTLYGYTF
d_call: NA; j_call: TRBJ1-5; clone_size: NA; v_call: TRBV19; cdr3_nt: TGTGCCAGTAGTATGATTCGGGAGGGATCAGATCAGCCCCAGCATTTT; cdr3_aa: CASSMIREGSDQPQHF
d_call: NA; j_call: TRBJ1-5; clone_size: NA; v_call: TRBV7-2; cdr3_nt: TGTGCCAGCAGCCTTCAGGGCTATAGCAATCAGCCCCAGCATTTT; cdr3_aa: CASSLQGYSNQPQHF